The T cell receptor (beta chain) described here comes from a study of neurological immune-mediated disorders. Study-level points and caveats: Levels of TCR clonal expansion peaked in HTLV-1-associated myelopathy and reached their lowest in multiple sclerosis, under those of healthy controls.

As to this clonotype: Its cognate antigen is unknown.

Synthesis of cDNA was performed by 5'RACE using 10-nucleotide random UMIs. TCRdb independently ran MiXCR on the 5' RACE reads; one entry per CDR3 protein. The repertoire holds approximately 60,000 distinct CDR3 sequences, with roughly 3.3% as singletons. Trimming took off 2 bases at V and 0 bases at J, with 14 bases between the two ends. The CDR3 contains 16 residues. Germline loops: CDR1 DFQATT, CDR2 SNEGSKA (reference sequence). This receptor was obtained from a woman in her 30s with multiple sclerosis. Sequencing was carried out using PBMCs. The chain recombines TRBV20-1 with TRBJ2-1; D gene uncertain. CDR3 in DNA: TGCAGTGCTAGACTACAGCTAGTCCACTCCTACAATGAGCAGTTCTTC. Its translation is CSARLQLVHSYNEQFF.